This passage covers 27 T cell receptor beta chains from one sample sequenced in a study of blood T cell repertoires in COVID-19. Some clones are missing from TCRdb's copy, which holds only in-frame ones; the method was immunoSEQ multiplex PCR. The sample consists of about 100,000 clones, roughly four fifths of them appearing once. Sequenced input: peripheral blood. The receptors were gathered from a woman between 65 and 79 years old with acute or convalescent COVID-19.

Only one count was recorded for this clone. The chain couples TRBV9 to TRBJ1-2; D is unclear. Between the trimmed V and J ends, which lost 4 bases and 0 bases, there was a span of 10 bases. The CDR3 extends over 14 amino acids. Germline assignment: CDR1 SGDLS and CDR2 YYNGEE. The CDR3 nucleotides are TGTGCCAGCAGCAGGAGGGCCTCTAACTATGGCTACACCTTC. It translates to CASSRRASNYGYTF.

The rearrangement uses TRBV6-2 or TRBV6-3 and TRBJ2-5; D is possibly TRBD2 (6 bases). The CDR3 length is 14 residues. The V end lost 2 bases, the J end lost 2 bases, and 9 bases lay between the germline ends. Germline V gene sequence: CDR1 MNHEY, CDR2 SVGEGT. The CDR3 is CASSYVSGQETQYF. The CDR3 DNA reads as TGTGCCAGCAGTTACGTCAGCGGGCAAGAGACCCAGTACTTC.

The rearrangement joins TRBV7-2 to TRBJ1-2; D remains ambiguous. The CDR3 totals 15 residues. Trimming left V 1 base short and J 6 bases short, with 15 bases between. Germline loops: CDR1 SGHTA, CDR2 FQGNSA. DNA of the CDR3: TGTGCCAGCAGCTTAGACACCGGGATCCATGATGGCTACACCTTC. It encodes CASSLDTGIHDGYTF.

Here the CDR3 DNA reads TGTGCCAGCAGCTTTAATTCGCCAGGGACTGGAAACACCATATATTTT. Translated: CASSFNSPGTGNTIYF. The chain recombines TRBV7-8 with TRBJ1-3, with D maybe TRBD1 (5 bases). CDR3 length equals 16 residues. V lost 3 bases and J 2 bases, leaving 14 bases between the germline ends. Germline V gene data show CDR1 as SGHVS and CDR2 as FQNEAQ.

This chain links TRBV2 with TRBJ2-2; TRBD2 is a possible D gene (6 bases). The length of the CDR3 is 14 residues. V shed 6 bases and J shed 7 bases, with 15 bases lying between them. CDR1 is SNHLY, CDR2 FYNNEI, per germline. The CDR3 sequence: CASRRVEEGGELFF. The CDR3 DNA follows: TGTGCCAGCAGACGCGTGGAGGAGGGCGGGGAGCTGTTTTTT.

This clone showed up just once. The chain uses TRBV9 and TRBJ2-2; D remains ambiguous. The V gene's germline CDR1 is SGDLS and CDR2 YYNGEE. The CDR3 runs to 14 residues. The V gene lost 0 bases and the J gene lost 5 bases, with 8 bases spanning the gap. CDR3 coding DNA: TGTGCCAGCAGCGTAGACGCCAGGACCGGGGAGCTGTTTTTT. It specifies CASSVDARTGELFF.

The chain recombines TRBV5-6 with TRBJ1-3; TRBD1 agrees at 7 bases. The germline gives CDR1 SGHDT, CDR2 YYEEEE. The CDR3 consists of 15 residues. After removal of 3 bases from V and 4 bases from J, the junction contained 7 bases not matched to a gene. CDR3 DNA sequence: TGTGCCAGCAGCTCTCAGGGACAGTCAGGAAACACCATATATTTT. This sequence encodes CASSSQGQSGNTIYF.

The chain has TRBV7-9 and TRBJ1-1, with TRBD1 matching over 7 bases. Trimming removed 6 bases from V and 1 base from J; junction bases left unmatched: 5. This CDR3 is 14 amino acids long. Germline V gene data show CDR1 as SEHNR and CDR2 as FQNEAQ (reference sequence). Here the CDR3 DNA reads TGTGCCAGCAGTTCGGGACAGACGAACACTGAAGCTTTCTTT. This sequence encodes CASSSGQTNTEAFF.

The chain is built from TRBV2 and TRBJ1-6, with D unclear. Germline-derived CDR1 and CDR2 are SNHLY and FYNNEI. This CDR3 has 17 amino acids. V lost 3 bases to trimming and J lost 6 bases, with 18 bases between them. Here the CDR3 reads CASSDKETDGSNSPLHF. CDR3 bases: TGTGCCAGCAGTGACAAGGAAACAGATGGGAGTAATTCACCCCTCCACTTT.

There are a few counts of this clone. The rearrangement links TRBV6-2 or TRBV6-3 to TRBJ2-1; D may be TRBD1 (5 bases). Germline CDR1 is MNHEY and CDR2 is SVGEGT. V was clipped by 6 bases and J by 0 bases, with 15 bases between them. This CDR3 comprises 16 residues. CDR3 region: CASSGHRPASYNEQFF. DNA of the CDR3: TGTGCCAGCAGCGGGCACAGGCCCGCCTCCTACAATGAGCAGTTCTTC.

This rearrangement joins TRBV18 to TRBJ1-3, with D uncertain. Trimming removed 6 bases from V and 3 bases from J, with 12 bases in between. The CDR3 is 14 amino acids. Germline V lookup: CDR1 KGHSH, CDR2 LQKENI. The CDR3 loop reads CASSPAVGGNTIYF. CDR3 nucleotides: TGTGCCAGCTCCCCGGCGGTGGGTGGAAACACCATATATTTT.

The chain uses TRBV9 and TRBJ1-6; TRBD1 agrees at 7 bases. CDR3 length: 15 residues. Losses at the gene ends were 3 bases for V and 6 bases for J; bases not matched to a gene: 6. In germline, CDR1 is SGDLS, CDR2 YYNGEE. The CDR3 protein is CASSAGQSLNSPLHF. The CDR3 coding sequence is TGTGCCAGCAGCGCGGGACAGAGCCTTAATTCACCCCTCCACTTT.

The chain recombines TRBV11-2 with TRBJ2-1, with a possible D match to TRBD2 (5 bases). Trimming cost V 10 bases and J 2 bases, with 12 bases left between them. Germline V gene lookup returns CDR1 SGHAT and CDR2 FQNNGV. The CDR3 is made up of 13 amino acids. The CDR3 nucleotides read TGTGCCACCCTCGCGGGCCCCTACAATGAGCAGTTCTTC. Protein product: CATLAGPYNEQFF.

CDR3 sequence (DNA): TGTGCCAGCAGCTTCCAGGGGATCCGCCAAAACATTCAGTACTTC. Protein: CASSFQGIRQNIQYF. The chain couples TRBV5-6 to TRBJ2-4; TRBD1 is a possible D gene (6 bases). The germline V gene has CDR1 SGHDT and CDR2 YYEEEE. V was trimmed by 2 bases and J by 5 bases, leaving 14 bases between them. The CDR3 covers 15 residues.

The chain links TRBV2 to TRBJ1-2; 8 bases map to TRBD1. From germline, CDR1 is SNHLY and CDR2 FYNNEI. The CDR3 covers 15 residues. Losses at the gene ends were 4 bases for V and 7 bases for J; bases not matched to a gene: 11. This CDR3 reads CASSGTGLTRGGYTF. CDR3 DNA: TGTGCCAGCAGTGGGACAGGGTTGACTCGGGGTGGCTACACCTTC.

This clone was picked up one time. The chain combines TRBV30 with TRBJ1-2; the D is unclear. This CDR3 contains 14 residues. Between the trimmed V and J ends, which lost 0 bases and 4 bases, there was a span of 12 bases. In germline, CDR1 is GTSNPN, CDR2 SVGIG (reference sequence). The CDR3 nucleotides are TGTGCCTGGAGTGTAAGGCCCGGCGGCTATGGCTACACCTTC. Amino acids: CAWSVRPGGYGYTF.

The chain has TRBV5-8 and TRBJ1-5; the D gene is possibly TRBD1 (5 bases). Germline CDR1 is SGHTS and CDR2 is YDEGEE. V shed 2 bases and J shed 0 bases, with 9 bases lying between them. This CDR3 comprises 15 residues. This CDR3 reads CASSFTGDSNQPQHF. CDR3 nucleotide sequence: TGTGCCAGCAGCTTCACGGGGGATAGCAATCAGCCCCAGCATTTT.

The chain carries TRBV28 and TRBJ2-3, with a tentative D call TRBD2 (5 bases). The length of the CDR3 is 16 residues. Germline lookup yields CDR1 MDHEN and CDR2 SYDVKM. The ends were cut back, 6 bases at V and 4 bases at J, with 20 bases in the middle. The CDR3 reads CASSQAAGTEADTQYF. CDR3 sequence (DNA): TGTGCCAGCAGCCAAGCGGCGGGCACGGAGGCAGATACGCAGTATTTT.

This clone appeared once. The chain employs TRBV28 and TRBJ1-5, with D unresolved. The CDR3 consists of 13 residues. Trimming pared 3 bases from V and 9 bases from J, leaving 12 bases between. Germline lookup yields CDR1 MDHEN and CDR2 SYDVKM. CDR3 sequence: CASSLTVTWPQHF. Here the CDR3 DNA reads TGTGCCAGCAGTTTGACGGTGACTTGGCCCCAGCATTTT.

The V gene is TRBV27, the J gene TRBJ2-6; the D is unclear. CDR1 and CDR2 from the germline V gene are MNHEY and SMNVEV (reference sequence). The CDR3 covers 17 residues. The ends were cut back, 5 bases at V and 0 bases at J, with 14 bases in the middle. The CDR3 is CASSPQVHPSGANVLTF. The CDR3 DNA follows: TGTGCCAGCAGTCCTCAGGTGCACCCCTCTGGGGCCAACGTCCTGACTTTC.

This clone was found a few times. This rearrangement joins TRBV7-9 to TRBJ2-7; D not certain. Trimming took 4 bases from V and 6 from J, leaving 7 bases between them. The CDR3 extends over 11 amino acids. Germline CDR1 SEHNR, CDR2 FQNEAQ (reference sequence). The CDR3: CASSSEAEQYF. The CDR3 DNA sequence: TGTGCCAGCAGCTCCGAGGCCGAGCAGTACTTC.

This clone turned up a few times. The CDR3 bases are TGTGCCAGCAGCGTAGTGGCAGGAAGCGGGGCCAACGTCCTGACTTTC. It translates to CASSVVAGSGANVLTF. The V gene is TRBV9, the J gene TRBJ2-6; no firm D call. The germline gives CDR1 SGDLS, CDR2 YYNGEE. The V and J ends lost 0 bases and 4 bases respectively, with 11 bases between them. The CDR3 is 16 residues long. Complete variable domain (other parts from reference TRBV9 and TRBJ2-6): DSGVTQTPKHLITATGQRVTLRCSPRSGDLSVYWYQQSLDQGLQFLIQYYNGEERAKGNILERFSAQQFPDLHSELNLSSLELGDSALYFCASSVVAGSGANVLTFGAGSRLTVL.

This rearrangement joins TRBV4-2 to TRBJ1-3, with 9 positions matching TRBD1. In germline, CDR1 is LGHNA, CDR2 YNFKEQ. After removal of 3 bases from V and 5 bases from J, the junction contained 5 bases not matched to a gene. The CDR3 covers 15 residues. In nucleotides, the CDR3 is TGTGCCAGCAGCCAGAAGGGACAGGGCCGAAACACCATATATTTT. Translating it yields CASSQKGQGRNTIYF.

The chain has TRBV5-8 and TRBJ2-3, with 10 bases lining up with TRBD1. Per the germline V gene, CDR1 is SGHTS and CDR2 is YDEGEE. The CDR3 has 16 amino acids. The V segment lost 0 bases and the J segment 2 bases; nucleotides outside the gene matches: 3. The CDR3, as DNA: TGTGCCAGCAGCTTGGGGGACAGGGGATTCACAGATACGCAGTATTTT. It is translated as CASSLGDRGFTDTQYF.

The chain links TRBV28 to TRBJ1-2, with 11 bases aligning to TRBD1. Per the germline V gene, CDR1 is MDHEN and CDR2 is SYDVKM. The CDR3 spans 16 residues. V shed 2 bases, J shed 4 bases, and the junction held 6 bases outside the gene matches. The CDR3 coding sequence is TGTGCCAGCAGTTTAGTGGGACAGGGGGGTGGCTATGGCTACACCTTC. It specifies CASSLVGQGGGYGYTF.

This clone occurred a few times. The V and J genes are TRBV6-5 and TRBJ1-5; 7 bases are a match to TRBD1. V lost 4 bases, J lost 7 bases, and 7 bases stayed unmatched. In germline, CDR1 is MNHEY, CDR2 SVGAGI. The CDR3 consists of 14 residues. This chain's CDR3 is CASSFRQGVQPQHF. DNA of the CDR3: TGTGCCAGCAGTTTTAGACAGGGTGTGCAGCCCCAGCATTTT.

V and J are TRBV4-2 and TRBJ2-1, with D possibly matching TRBD2 (6 bases). The CDR3 length is 14 residues. Germline V lookup: CDR1 LGHNA, CDR2 YNFKEQ. Deletions cut 1 base from V and 3 bases from J, with 7 bases between. The CDR3 sequence: CASSQVGGYNEQFF. CDR3 nucleotide sequence: TGTGCCAGCAGCCAAGTGGGAGGCTACAATGAGCAGTTCTTC.